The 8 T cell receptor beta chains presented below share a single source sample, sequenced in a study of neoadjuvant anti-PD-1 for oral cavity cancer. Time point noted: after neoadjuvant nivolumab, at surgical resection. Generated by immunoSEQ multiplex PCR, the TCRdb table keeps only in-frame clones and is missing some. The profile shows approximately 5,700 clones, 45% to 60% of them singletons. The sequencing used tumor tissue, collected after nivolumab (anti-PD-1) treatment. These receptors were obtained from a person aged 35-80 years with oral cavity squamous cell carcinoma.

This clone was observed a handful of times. In nucleotides, the CDR3 is TGTGCCAGCAGTGAAGGTCTGCGGGGCTACACCTTC. It translates to CASSEGLRGYTF. The chain combines TRBV25-1 with TRBJ1-2; D remains unclear. Per germline, CDR1 MGHDK and CDR2 SYGVNS. CDR3 length equals 12 residues. Trimming cost V 2 bases and J 8 bases, with 9 bases left between them.

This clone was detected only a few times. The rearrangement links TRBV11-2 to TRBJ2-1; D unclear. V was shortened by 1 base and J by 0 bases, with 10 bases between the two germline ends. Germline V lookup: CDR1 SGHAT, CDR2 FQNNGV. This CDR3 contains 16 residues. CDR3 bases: TGTGCCAGCAGCTTAGGGTCACGCAGCTCCTACAATGAGCAGTTCTTC. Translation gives CASSLGSRSSYNEQFF.

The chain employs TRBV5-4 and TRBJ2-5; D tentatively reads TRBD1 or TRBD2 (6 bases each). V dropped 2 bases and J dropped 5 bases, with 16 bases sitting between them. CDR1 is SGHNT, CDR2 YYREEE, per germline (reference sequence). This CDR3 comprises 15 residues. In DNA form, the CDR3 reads TGTGCCAGCAGCTTCCGATCCGGGGGCCGGGAGACCCAGTACTTC. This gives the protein CASSFRSGGRETQYF.

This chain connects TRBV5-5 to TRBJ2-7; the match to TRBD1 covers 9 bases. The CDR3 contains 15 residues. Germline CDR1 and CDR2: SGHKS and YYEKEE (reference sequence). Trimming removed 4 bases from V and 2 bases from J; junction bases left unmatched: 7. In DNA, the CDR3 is TGTGCCAGCAGCCCGGACAGGGGAAGGACCTACGAGCAGTACTTC. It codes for CASSPDRGRTYEQYF. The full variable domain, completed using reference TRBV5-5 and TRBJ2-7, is DAGVTQSPTHLIKTRGQQVTLRCSPISGHKSVSWYQQVLGQGPQFIFQYYEKEERGRGNFPDRFSARQFPNYSSELNVNALLLGDSALYLCASSPDRGRTYEQYFGPGTRLTVT.

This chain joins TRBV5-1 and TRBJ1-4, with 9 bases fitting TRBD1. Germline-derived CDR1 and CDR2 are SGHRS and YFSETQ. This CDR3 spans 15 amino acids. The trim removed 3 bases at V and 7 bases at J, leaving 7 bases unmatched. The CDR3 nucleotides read TGCGCCAGCAGCTCCACCACAGGGGGCGGTGAAAAACTGTTTTTT. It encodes CASSSTTGGGEKLFF.

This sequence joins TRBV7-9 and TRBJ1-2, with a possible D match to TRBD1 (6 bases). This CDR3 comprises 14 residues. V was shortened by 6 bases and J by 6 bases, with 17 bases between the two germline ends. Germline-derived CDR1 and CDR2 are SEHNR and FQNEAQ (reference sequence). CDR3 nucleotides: TGTGCCAGCAGTCCTGGCCGGACAGAGGATGGCTACACCTTC. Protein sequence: CASSPGRTEDGYTF.

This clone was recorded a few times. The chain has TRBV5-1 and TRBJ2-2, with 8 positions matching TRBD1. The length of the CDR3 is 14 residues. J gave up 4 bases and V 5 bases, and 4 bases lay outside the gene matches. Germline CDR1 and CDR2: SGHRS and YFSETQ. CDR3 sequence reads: CASRPGQVTGELFF. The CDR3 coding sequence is TGCGCCAGCAGGCCGGGACAGGTCACCGGGGAGCTGTTTTTT.

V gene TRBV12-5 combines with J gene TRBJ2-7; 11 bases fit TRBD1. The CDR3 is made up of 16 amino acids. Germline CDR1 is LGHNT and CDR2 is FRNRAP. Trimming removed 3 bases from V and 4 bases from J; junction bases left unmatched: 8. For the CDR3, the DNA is TGTGCTAGTGGTTTTAACGGACAGGGGGCGTGGTACGAGCAGTACTTC. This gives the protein CASGFNGQGAWYEQYF.